This T cell receptor beta chain appears in the sequencing data of a study of blood T cell repertoires in COVID-19. Background on the study: The samples span acute and convalescent COVID-19 from the United States, Italy and Spain. In each case, the material was cDNA or gDNA derived from T cells, B-cell-depleted T cells, or PBMCs.

In the authors' workflow: The assay estimated nucleated cells by amplifying reference gene primers. Method: immunoSEQ multiplex PCR; TCRdb's copy keeps in-frame clones and lacks some. The DNA gave D and trimming, while V, J and clone size come from that table. The sample holds around 700,000 clones; 80% to 90% are singletons and the top ten take over 0.2%. This clone turned up a few times. Trimming took 3 bases from V and 4 from J, leaving 12 bases between them. There are 14 residues in the CDR3. Germline assignment: CDR1 SGHVS and CDR2 FQNEAQ. The gene calls are TRBV7-8 and TRBJ1-1; TRBD1 is a possible D gene (5 bases). Specimen: peripheral blood. This TCR came from a woman between 18 and 30 years old with acute or convalescent COVID-19. The CDR3: CASSFERTSTEAFF. CDR3 DNA sequence: TGTGCCAGCAGCTTTGAAAGGACATCCACTGAAGCTTTCTTT.